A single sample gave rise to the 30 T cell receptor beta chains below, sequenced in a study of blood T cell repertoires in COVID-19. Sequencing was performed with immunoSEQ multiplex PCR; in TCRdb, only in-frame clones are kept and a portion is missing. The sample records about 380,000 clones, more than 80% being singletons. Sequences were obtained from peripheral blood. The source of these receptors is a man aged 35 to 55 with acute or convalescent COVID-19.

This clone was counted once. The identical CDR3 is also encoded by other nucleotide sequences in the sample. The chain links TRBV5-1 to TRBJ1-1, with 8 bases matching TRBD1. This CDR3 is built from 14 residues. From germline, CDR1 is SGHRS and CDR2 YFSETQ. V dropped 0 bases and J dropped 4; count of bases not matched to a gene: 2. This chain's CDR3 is CASSLAQGGTEAFF. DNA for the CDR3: TGCGCCAGCAGCTTGGCACAGGGGGGCACTGAAGCTTTCTTT.

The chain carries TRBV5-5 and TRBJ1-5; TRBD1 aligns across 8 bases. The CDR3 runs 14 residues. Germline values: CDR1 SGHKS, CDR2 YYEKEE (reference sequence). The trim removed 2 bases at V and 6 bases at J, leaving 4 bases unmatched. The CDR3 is CASSFGQGFQPQHF. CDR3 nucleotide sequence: TGTGCCAGCAGCTTCGGACAGGGATTTCAGCCCCAGCATTTT.

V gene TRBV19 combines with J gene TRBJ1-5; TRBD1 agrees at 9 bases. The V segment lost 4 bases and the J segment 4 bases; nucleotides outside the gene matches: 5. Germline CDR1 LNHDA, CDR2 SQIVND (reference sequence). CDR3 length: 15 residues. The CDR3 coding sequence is TGTGCCAGTAGTACTCTTGACAGGGGGAATCAGCCCCAGCATTTT. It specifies CASSTLDRGNQPQHF.

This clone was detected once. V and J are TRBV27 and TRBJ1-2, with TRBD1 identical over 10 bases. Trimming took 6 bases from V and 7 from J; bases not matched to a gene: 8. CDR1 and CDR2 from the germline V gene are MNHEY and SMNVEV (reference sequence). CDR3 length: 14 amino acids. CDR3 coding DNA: TGTGCCAGCAGCTTCGGACAGGGGGTGGTTGGCTACACCTTC. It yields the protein CASSFGQGVVGYTF.

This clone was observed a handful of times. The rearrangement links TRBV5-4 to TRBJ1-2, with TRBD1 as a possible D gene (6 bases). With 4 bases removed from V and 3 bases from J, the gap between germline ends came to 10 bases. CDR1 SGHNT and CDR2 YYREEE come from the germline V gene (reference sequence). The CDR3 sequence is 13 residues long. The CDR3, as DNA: TGTGCCAGCAGCCTGACAGGCTACTATGGCTACACCTTC. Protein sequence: CASSLTGYYGYTF.

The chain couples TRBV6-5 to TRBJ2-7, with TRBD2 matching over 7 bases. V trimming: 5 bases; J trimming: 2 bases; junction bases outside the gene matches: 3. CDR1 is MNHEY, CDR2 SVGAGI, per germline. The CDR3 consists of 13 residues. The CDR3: CASSTSAAYEQYF. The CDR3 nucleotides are TGTGCCAGCAGTACTAGCGCGGCCTACGAGCAGTACTTC.

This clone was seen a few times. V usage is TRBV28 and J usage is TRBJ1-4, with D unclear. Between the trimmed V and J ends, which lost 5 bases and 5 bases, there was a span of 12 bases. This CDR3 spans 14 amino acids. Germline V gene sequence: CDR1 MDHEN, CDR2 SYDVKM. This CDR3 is CASSPQRINEKLFF. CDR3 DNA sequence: TGTGCCAGCAGTCCGCAGAGGATAAATGAAAAACTGTTTTTT.

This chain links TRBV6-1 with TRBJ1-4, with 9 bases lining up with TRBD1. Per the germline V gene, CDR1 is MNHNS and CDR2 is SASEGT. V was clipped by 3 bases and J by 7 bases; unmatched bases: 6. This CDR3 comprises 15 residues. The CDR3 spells CASSERQGVVEKLFF. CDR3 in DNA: TGTGCCAGCAGTGAGAGACAGGGGGTTGTTGAAAAACTGTTTTTT.

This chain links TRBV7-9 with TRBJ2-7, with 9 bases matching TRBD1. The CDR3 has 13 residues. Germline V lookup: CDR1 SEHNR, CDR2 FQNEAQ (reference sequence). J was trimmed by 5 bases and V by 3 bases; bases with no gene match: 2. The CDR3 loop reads CASSFGTGNEQYF. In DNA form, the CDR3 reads TGTGCCAGCAGCTTCGGGACAGGGAACGAGCAGTACTTC.

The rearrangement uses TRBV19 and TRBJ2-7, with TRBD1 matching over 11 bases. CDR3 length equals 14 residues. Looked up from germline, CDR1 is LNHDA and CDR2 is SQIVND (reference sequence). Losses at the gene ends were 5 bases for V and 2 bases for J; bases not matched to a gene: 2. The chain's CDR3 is CASSLDRGPYEQYF. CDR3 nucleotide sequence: TGTGCCAGTAGTCTGGACAGGGGGCCCTACGAGCAGTACTTC.

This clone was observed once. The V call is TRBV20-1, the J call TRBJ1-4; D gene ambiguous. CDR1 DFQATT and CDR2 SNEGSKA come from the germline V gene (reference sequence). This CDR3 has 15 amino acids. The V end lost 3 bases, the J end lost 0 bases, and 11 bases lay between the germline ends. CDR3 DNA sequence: TGCAGTGCTAGTTCACCGGGGACAACTAATGAAAAACTGTTTTTT. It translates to CSASSPGTTNEKLFF.

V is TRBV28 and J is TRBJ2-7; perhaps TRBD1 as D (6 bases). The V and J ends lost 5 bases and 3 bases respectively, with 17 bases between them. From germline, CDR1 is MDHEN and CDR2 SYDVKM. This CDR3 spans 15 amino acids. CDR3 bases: TGTGCCAGCAGTACGCAAGACAGGTGGGACTACGAGCAGTACTTC. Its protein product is CASSTQDRWDYEQYF.

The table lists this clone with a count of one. CDR3 in DNA: TGCGCCAGCAGCTTGGGGACTAGCGGGAAGGCAGATACGCAGTATTTT. As protein: CASSLGTSGKADTQYF. The genes are TRBV5-1 and TRBJ2-3, with 12 bases that match TRBD2. The germline CDR1 and CDR2 sequences are SGHRS and YFSETQ. There are 16 residues in the CDR3. V was pared by 0 bases and J by 4 bases, with 3 bases of the junction left unmatched. The variable domain in full, with the rest retrieved from reference TRBV5-1 and TRBJ2-3, is KAGVTQTPRYLIKTRGQQVTLSCSPISGHRSVSWYQQTPGQGLQFLFEYFSETQRNKGNFPGRFSGRQFSNSRSEMNVSTLELGDSALYLCASSLGTSGKADTQYFGPGTRLTVL.

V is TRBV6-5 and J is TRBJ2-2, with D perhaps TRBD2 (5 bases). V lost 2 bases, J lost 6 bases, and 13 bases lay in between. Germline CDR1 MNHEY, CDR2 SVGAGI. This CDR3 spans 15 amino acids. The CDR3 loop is CASSYRSRGAGELFF. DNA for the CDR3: TGTGCCAGCAGTTACAGGTCCCGGGGTGCCGGGGAGCTGTTTTTT.

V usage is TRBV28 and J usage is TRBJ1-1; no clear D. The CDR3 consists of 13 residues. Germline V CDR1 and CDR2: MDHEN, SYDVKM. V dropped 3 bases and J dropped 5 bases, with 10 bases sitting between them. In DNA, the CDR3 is TGTGCCAGCAGTTTTTCCGGAGGGACTGAAGCTTTCTTT. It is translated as CASSFSGGTEAFF.

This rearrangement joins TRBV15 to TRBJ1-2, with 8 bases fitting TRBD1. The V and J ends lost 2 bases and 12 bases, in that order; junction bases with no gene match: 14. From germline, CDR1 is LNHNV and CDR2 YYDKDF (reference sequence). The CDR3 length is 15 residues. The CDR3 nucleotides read TGTGCCACCAGCAGAAACTACGGGACAGGCGGCGGGAACACCTTC. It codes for CATSRNYGTGGGNTF.

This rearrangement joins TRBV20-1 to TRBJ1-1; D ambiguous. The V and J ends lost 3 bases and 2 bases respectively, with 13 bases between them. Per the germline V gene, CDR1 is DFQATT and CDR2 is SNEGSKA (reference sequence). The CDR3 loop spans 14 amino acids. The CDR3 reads CSASRRTVNTEAFF. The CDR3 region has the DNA TGCAGTGCTAGTCGTAGAACAGTAAACACTGAAGCTTTCTTT.

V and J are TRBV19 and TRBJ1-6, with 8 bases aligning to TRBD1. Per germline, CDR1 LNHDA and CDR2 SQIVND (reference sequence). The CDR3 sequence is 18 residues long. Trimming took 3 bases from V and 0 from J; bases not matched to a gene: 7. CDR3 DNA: TGTGCCAGTAGTATGGGAAGACAGGGGACCTCCTATAATTCACCCCTCCACTTT. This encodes CASSMGRQGTSYNSPLHF.

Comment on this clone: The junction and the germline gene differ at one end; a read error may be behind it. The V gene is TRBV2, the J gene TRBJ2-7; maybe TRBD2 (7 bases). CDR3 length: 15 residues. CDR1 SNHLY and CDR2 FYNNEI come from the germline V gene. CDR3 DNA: TGTGCCAGCAGCGAAGAGGCGGGGGCGCGGTACGAGCAGTACTTC. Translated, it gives CASSEEAGARYEQYF.

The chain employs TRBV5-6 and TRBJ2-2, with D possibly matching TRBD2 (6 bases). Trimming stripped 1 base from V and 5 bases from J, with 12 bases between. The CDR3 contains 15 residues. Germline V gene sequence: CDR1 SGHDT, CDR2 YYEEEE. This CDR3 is CASSLLSGRTGELFF. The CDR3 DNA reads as TGTGCCAGCAGCTTGCTCTCAGGGAGGACCGGGGAGCTGTTTTTT.

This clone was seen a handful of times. The CDR3 reads CASSVVQGNTEAFF. The CDR3 region has the DNA TGTGCCAGCAGCGTAGTTCAGGGTAACACTGAAGCTTTCTTT. The chain couples TRBV9 to TRBJ1-1; D is perhaps TRBD1 (5 bases). The CDR3 has 14 amino acids. Germline V gene sequence: CDR1 SGDLS, CDR2 YYNGEE. V lost 0 bases, J lost 2 bases, and 8 bases lay in between.

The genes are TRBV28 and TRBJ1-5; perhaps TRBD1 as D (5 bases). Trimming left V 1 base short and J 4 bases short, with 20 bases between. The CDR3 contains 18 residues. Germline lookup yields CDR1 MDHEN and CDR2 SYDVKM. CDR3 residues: CASSLSGIGTLGNQPQHF. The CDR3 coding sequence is TGTGCCAGCAGTTTATCAGGGATAGGAACGTTGGGAAATCAGCCCCAGCATTTT.

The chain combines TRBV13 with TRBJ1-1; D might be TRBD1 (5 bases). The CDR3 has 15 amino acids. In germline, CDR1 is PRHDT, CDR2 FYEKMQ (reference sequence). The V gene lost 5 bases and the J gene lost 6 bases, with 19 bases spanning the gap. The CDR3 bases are TGTGCCAGCAGCGCCTCCGCCCAGGGTTCGCCTGAAGCTTTCTTT. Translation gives CASSASAQGSPEAFF.

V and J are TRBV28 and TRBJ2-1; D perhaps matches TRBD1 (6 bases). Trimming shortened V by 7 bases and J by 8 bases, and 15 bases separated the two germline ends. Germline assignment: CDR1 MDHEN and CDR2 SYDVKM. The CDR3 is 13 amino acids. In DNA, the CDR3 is TGTGCCAGCATCCCATGGGGGCTCGATGAGCAGTTCTTC. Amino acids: CASIPWGLDEQFF.

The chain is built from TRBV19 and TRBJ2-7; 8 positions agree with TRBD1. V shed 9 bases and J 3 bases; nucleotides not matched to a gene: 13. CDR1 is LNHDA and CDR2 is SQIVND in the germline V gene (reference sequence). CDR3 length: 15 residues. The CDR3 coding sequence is TGTGCCAGCCAGGTCACAGGGGGAACACTCTACGAGCAGTACTTC. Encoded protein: CASQVTGGTLYEQYF.

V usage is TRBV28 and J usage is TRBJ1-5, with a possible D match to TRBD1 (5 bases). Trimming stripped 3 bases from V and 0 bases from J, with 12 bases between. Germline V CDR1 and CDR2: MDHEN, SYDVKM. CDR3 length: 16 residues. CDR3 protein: CASSFAGRDSNQPQHF. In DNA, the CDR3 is TGTGCCAGCAGTTTCGCAGGGCGGGATAGCAATCAGCCCCAGCATTTT.

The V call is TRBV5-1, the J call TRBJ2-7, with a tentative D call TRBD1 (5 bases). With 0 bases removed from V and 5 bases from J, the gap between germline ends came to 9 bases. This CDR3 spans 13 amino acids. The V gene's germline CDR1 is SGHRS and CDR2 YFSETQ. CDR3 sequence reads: CASSLGGRDEQYF. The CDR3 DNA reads TGCGCCAGCAGCTTGGGAGGCAGGGACGAGCAGTACTTC. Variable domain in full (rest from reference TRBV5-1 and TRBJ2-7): KAGVTQTPRYLIKTRGQQVTLSCSPISGHRSVSWYQQTPGQGLQFLFEYFSETQRNKGNFPGRFSGRQFSNSRSEMNVSTLELGDSALYLCASSLGGRDEQYFGPGTRLTVT.

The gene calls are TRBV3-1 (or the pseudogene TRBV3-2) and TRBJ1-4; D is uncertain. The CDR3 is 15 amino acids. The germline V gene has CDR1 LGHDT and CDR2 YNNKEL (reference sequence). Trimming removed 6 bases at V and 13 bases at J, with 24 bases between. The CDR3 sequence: CASRPSPGSPYGLFF. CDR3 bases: TGTGCCAGCAGACCAAGCCCAGGATCCCCCTATGGACTGTTTTTT.

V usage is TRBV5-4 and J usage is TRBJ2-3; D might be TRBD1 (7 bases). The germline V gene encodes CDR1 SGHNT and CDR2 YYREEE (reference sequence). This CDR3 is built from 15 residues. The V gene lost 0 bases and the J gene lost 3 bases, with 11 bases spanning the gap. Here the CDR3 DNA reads TGTGCCAGCAGCTTGGGGCAGGGGGGAACAGATACGCAGTATTTT. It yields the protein CASSLGQGGTDTQYF. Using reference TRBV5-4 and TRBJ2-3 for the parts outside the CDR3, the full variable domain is ETGVTQSPTHLIKTRGQQVTLRCSSQSGHNTVSWYQQALGQGPQFIFQYYREEENGRGNFPPRFSGLQFPNYSSELNVNALELDDSALYLCASSLGQGGTDTQYFGPGTRLTVL.

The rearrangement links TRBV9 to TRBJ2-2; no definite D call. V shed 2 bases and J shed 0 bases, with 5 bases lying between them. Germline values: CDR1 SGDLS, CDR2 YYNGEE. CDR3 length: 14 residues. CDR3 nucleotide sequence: TGTGCCAGCAGCGTGACACCGAACACCGGGGAGCTGTTTTTT. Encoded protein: CASSVTPNTGELFF.